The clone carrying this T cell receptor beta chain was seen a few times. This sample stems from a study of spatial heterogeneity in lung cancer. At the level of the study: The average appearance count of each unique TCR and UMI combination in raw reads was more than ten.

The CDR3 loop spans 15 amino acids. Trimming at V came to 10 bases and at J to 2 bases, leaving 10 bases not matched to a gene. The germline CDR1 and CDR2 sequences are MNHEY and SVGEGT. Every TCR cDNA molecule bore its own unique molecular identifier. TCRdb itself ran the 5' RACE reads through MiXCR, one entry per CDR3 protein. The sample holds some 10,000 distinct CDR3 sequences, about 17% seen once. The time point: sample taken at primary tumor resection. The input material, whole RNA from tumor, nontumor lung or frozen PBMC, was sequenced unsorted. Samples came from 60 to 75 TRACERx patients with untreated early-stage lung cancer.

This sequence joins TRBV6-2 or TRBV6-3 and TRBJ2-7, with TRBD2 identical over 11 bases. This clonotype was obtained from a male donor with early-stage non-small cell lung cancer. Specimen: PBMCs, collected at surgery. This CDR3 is CATQRLTSGAYEQYF. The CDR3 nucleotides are TGTGCCACCCAGCGCTTGACTAGCGGGGCCTACGAGCAGTACTTC.